These T cell receptor beta chains were read from a single sample in a study of T cell responses to AZD1222 COVID-19 vaccine. The repertoire was sequenced with immunoSEQ multiplex PCR; TCRdb's copy has only in-frame clones and lacks some. The repertoire includes fewer than 120,000 clones, 65% to 85% of them detected once, and less than 5% sits in the top ten. The specimen was peripheral blood, collected on day 0 of AZD1222 vaccination. The origin of the receptors is an adult in good health. CDR3s include the opening cysteine and the closing phenylalanine or tryptophan. The D gene is left open where the match is weak. Clone size is stated in some rows and not others, as once, few, many or a class when expanded.

d_call: TRBD2; cdr3_length: 15; v_call: TRBV10-3; j_call: TRBJ2-7; clone_size: NA; cdr3_aa: CATRSMTAGDYEQYF; cdr3_nt: TGTGCCACTAGATCTATGACAGCGGGAGATTACGAGCAGTACTTC
d_call: NA; cdr3_length: 14; v_call: TRBV9; j_call: TRBJ1-2; clone_size: NA; cdr3_aa: CASSPPQSPYGYTF; cdr3_nt: TGTGCCAGCAGCCCCCCTCAATCGCCCTATGGCTACACCTTC
d_call: TRBD1; cdr3_length: 19; v_call: TRBV7-8; j_call: TRBJ1-5; clone_size: NA; cdr3_aa: CASSLSVASGTGAGQPQHF; cdr3_nt: TGTGCCAGCAGCTTATCGGTTGCTTCCGGGACAGGGGCTGGTCAGCCCCAGCATTTT
d_call: NA; cdr3_length: 15; v_call: TRBV7-9; j_call: TRBJ1-1; clone_size: NA; cdr3_aa: CASSLDGRANPEAFF; cdr3_nt: TGTGCCAGCAGCTTAGATGGCAGGGCGAACCCTGAAGCTTTCTTT
d_call: NA; cdr3_length: 15; v_call: TRBV9; j_call: TRBJ1-3; clone_size: NA; cdr3_aa: CASSTTGRPGNTIYF; cdr3_nt: TGTGCCAGCAGCACGACCGGGAGACCTGGAAACACCATATATTTT
d_call: NA; cdr3_length: 17; v_call: TRBV19; j_call: TRBJ1-1; clone_size: NA; cdr3_aa: CASSPHGSLDMNTEAFF; cdr3_nt: TGTGCCAGTAGTCCCCACGGGTCCCTAGATATGAACACTGAAGCTTTCTTT
d_call: NA; cdr3_length: 14; v_call: TRBV18; j_call: TRBJ2-1; clone_size: once; cdr3_aa: CASSLRQGHNEQFF; cdr3_nt: TGTGCCAGCTCATTACGGCAGGGGCACAATGAGCAGTTCTTC
d_call: NA; cdr3_length: 14; v_call: TRBV27; j_call: TRBJ2-7; clone_size: few; cdr3_aa: CASSLRVPAYEQYF; cdr3_nt: TGTGCCAGCAGCTTAAGGGTCCCAGCCTACGAGCAGTACTTC
d_call: NA; cdr3_length: 15; v_call: TRBV14; j_call: TRBJ1-2; clone_size: NA; cdr3_aa: CASSQGPPLPGGYTF; cdr3_nt: TGTGCCAGCAGCCAAGGTCCGCCGCTCCCCGGAGGCTACACCTTC
d_call: TRBD1; cdr3_length: 15; v_call: TRBV19; j_call: TRBJ2-7; clone_size: NA; cdr3_aa: CASSIGQGIIYEQYF; cdr3_nt: TGTGCCAGTAGTATTGGACAGGGGATAATCTACGAGCAGTACTTC
d_call: NA; cdr3_length: 15; v_call: TRBV9; j_call: TRBJ2-2; clone_size: NA; cdr3_aa: CASSVEGLNTGELFF; cdr3_nt: TGTGCCAGCAGCGTAGAGGGCCTGAACACCGGGGAGCTGTTTTTT
d_call: NA; cdr3_length: 16; v_call: TRBV6-6; j_call: TRBJ2-2; clone_size: NA; cdr3_aa: CASSYSSQTNTGELFF; cdr3_nt: TGTGCCAGCAGTTACTCGAGCCAAACAAACACCGGGGAGCTGTTTTTT
d_call: TRBD1; cdr3_length: 15; v_call: TRBV6-4; j_call: TRBJ1-1; clone_size: few; cdr3_aa: CASSVQDRVKTEAFF; cdr3_nt: TGTGCCAGCAGTGTTCAGGACAGGGTCAAGACTGAAGCTTTCTTT
d_call: NA; cdr3_length: 17; v_call: TRBV5-6; j_call: TRBJ1-2; clone_size: few; cdr3_aa: CASSSPAGGTLSSGYTF; cdr3_nt: TGTGCCAGCAGCTCCCCGGCGGGGGGAACTCTATCCAGTGGCTACACCTTC
d_call: TRBD1; cdr3_length: 16; v_call: TRBV4-1; j_call: TRBJ1-1; clone_size: NA; cdr3_aa: CASSPGQGPSNTEAFF; cdr3_nt: TGCGCCAGCAGCCCCGGACAGGGGCCATCGAACACTGAAGCTTTCTTT
d_call: NA; cdr3_length: 12; v_call: TRBV6-6; j_call: TRBJ2-3; clone_size: NA; cdr3_aa: CASSYEGGAEHF; cdr3_nt: TGTGCCAGCAGTTACGAGGGCGGGGCTGAACATTTT
d_call: NA; cdr3_length: 16; v_call: TRBV4-3; j_call: TRBJ1-2; clone_size: NA; cdr3_aa: CASSQGQYRTNYGYTF; cdr3_nt: TGCGCCAGCAGCCAAGGACAGTACCGAACTAACTATGGCTACACCTTC
d_call: NA; cdr3_length: 16; v_call: TRBV7-2; j_call: TRBJ1-2; clone_size: NA; cdr3_aa: CASSLDGGSGFYGYTF; cdr3_nt: TGTGCCAGCAGCTTAGACGGAGGGAGTGGTTTCTATGGCTACACCTTC
d_call: NA; cdr3_length: 12; v_call: TRBV28; j_call: TRBJ2-2; clone_size: NA; cdr3_aa: CASSIIPGELFF; cdr3_nt: TGTGCCAGCAGTATTATCCCCGGGGAGCTGTTTTTT
d_call: TRBD2; cdr3_length: 18; v_call: TRBV28; j_call: TRBJ2-1; clone_size: NA; cdr3_aa: CASSLDVSSSGSINEQFF; cdr3_nt: TGTGCCAGCAGTTTAGACGTCTCGTCTAGCGGGAGTATTAATGAGCAGTTCTTC
d_call: NA; cdr3_length: 13; v_call: TRBV18; j_call: TRBJ1-1; clone_size: few; cdr3_aa: CASQNQGYTEAFF; cdr3_nt: TGTGCCAGCCAGAACCAGGGGTACACTGAAGCTTTCTTT
d_call: TRBD1; cdr3_length: 17; v_call: TRBV12-5; j_call: TRBJ1-3; clone_size: once; cdr3_aa: CASGLVLGQGFGNTIYF; cdr3_nt: TGTGCTAGTGGTTTGGTACTGGGACAGGGTTTTGGAAACACCATATATTTT
d_call: NA; cdr3_length: 15; v_call: TRBV6-6; j_call: TRBJ1-5; clone_size: NA; cdr3_aa: CASRNIGGANQPQHF; cdr3_nt: TGTGCCAGCAGGAATATAGGGGGGGCCAATCAGCCCCAGCATTTT
d_call: NA; cdr3_length: 17; v_call: TRBV6-2/TRBV6-3; j_call: TRBJ1-5; clone_size: NA; cdr3_aa: CASSRDGWTYSNQPQHF; cdr3_nt: TGTGCCAGCAGTAGGGACGGGTGGACCTATAGCAATCAGCCCCAGCATTTT
d_call: NA; cdr3_length: 14; v_call: TRBV5-5; j_call: TRBJ2-3; clone_size: NA; cdr3_aa: CASSPGGGTDTQYF; cdr3_nt: TGTGCCAGCAGCCCGGGTGGTGGGACGGATACGCAGTATTTT
d_call: NA; cdr3_length: 14; v_call: TRBV6-2/TRBV6-3; j_call: TRBJ1-1; clone_size: NA; cdr3_aa: CASSYGTFSSEAFF; cdr3_nt: TGTGCCAGCAGTTACGGGACATTTAGTTCCGAAGCTTTCTTT
d_call: NA; cdr3_length: 13; v_call: TRBV6-5; j_call: TRBJ2-6; clone_size: NA; cdr3_aa: CASMLSGANVLTF; cdr3_nt: TGTGCCAGCATGCTCTCTGGGGCCAACGTCCTGACTTTC
d_call: NA; cdr3_length: 16; v_call: TRBV7-8; j_call: TRBJ2-2; clone_size: NA; cdr3_aa: CASSFGLRSNTGELFF; cdr3_nt: TGTGCCAGCAGCTTTGGCCTCCGAAGTAACACCGGGGAGCTGTTTTTT
d_call: NA; cdr3_length: 13; v_call: TRBV11-2; j_call: TRBJ2-7; clone_size: once; cdr3_aa: CASSSRAVYEQYF; cdr3_nt: TGTGCCAGCAGCTCAAGGGCGGTCTACGAGCAGTACTTC
d_call: NA; cdr3_length: 16; v_call: TRBV5-1; j_call: TRBJ1-6; clone_size: NA; cdr3_aa: CASSLAAGQFNSPLHF; cdr3_nt: TGCGCCAGCAGCTTGGCCGCTGGACAGTTTAATTCACCCCTCCACTTT
d_call: NA; cdr3_length: 15; v_call: TRBV5-6; j_call: TRBJ1-1; clone_size: NA; cdr3_aa: CASSFRRWENTEAFF; cdr3_nt: TGTGCCAGCAGCTTTAGGCGGTGGGAGAACACTGAAGCTTTCTTT
d_call: NA; cdr3_length: 14; v_call: TRBV24-1; j_call: TRBJ2-2; clone_size: NA; cdr3_aa: CATNTPGNTGELFF; cdr3_nt: TGTGCCACCAATACCCCGGGGAACACCGGGGAGCTGTTTTTT
d_call: NA; cdr3_length: 13; v_call: TRBV7-9; j_call: TRBJ1-6; clone_size: NA; cdr3_aa: CASSTRVDSPLHF; cdr3_nt: TGTGCCAGCAGCACTAGGGTCGATTCACCCCTCCACTTT
d_call: NA; cdr3_length: 13; v_call: TRBV7-9; j_call: TRBJ1-2; clone_size: few; cdr3_aa: CASNLRDNHGYTF; cdr3_nt: TGTGCCAGCAACCTCCGGGACAACCATGGCTACACCTTC
d_call: NA; cdr3_length: 15; v_call: TRBV9; j_call: TRBJ2-2; clone_size: NA; cdr3_aa: CASSVGVAVAEELFF; cdr3_nt: TGTGCCAGCAGCGTAGGTGTAGCGGTCGCGGAAGAGCTGTTTTTT
d_call: TRBD2; cdr3_length: 17; v_call: TRBV6-1; j_call: TRBJ2-7; clone_size: NA; cdr3_aa: CASSDNRLAGGAYEQYF; cdr3_nt: TGTGCCAGCAGTGACAACAGACTAGCGGGAGGTGCCTACGAGCAGTACTTC
d_call: NA; cdr3_length: 12; v_call: TRBV28; j_call: TRBJ2-7; clone_size: NA; cdr3_aa: CASRGDLPEQYF; cdr3_nt: TGTGCCAGCAGGGGAGACTTGCCCGAGCAGTACTTC